This is a list of T cell receptor beta chains from one sample in a study of T cells after posttransplantation cyclophosphamide. Here immunoSEQ multiplex PCR was the method, and the copy in TCRdb shows in-frame clones only, minus some. The repertoire holds 15,000 to 20,000 clones, about four fifths seen once, with 2.5% to 3.5% in the top ten. The sequenced sample was PBMCs, obtained 440 to 450 days after allogeneic stem cell transplant with calcineurin inhibitor and methotrexate. The receptors were sampled from a male patient between 25 and 39 years old who received an allogeneic stem cell transplant from an unrelated donor, was CMV-positive, and had acute and chronic GVHD. Some T cells may be the graft donor's. CDR3s include the opening cysteine and the closing phenylalanine or tryptophan. The D gene is left open where the match is weak. Size is stated for part of the rows, as once, few or many counts, or as a class when the clone is expanded.

j_call	v_call	clone_size	d_call	cdr3_length	cdr3_nt	cdr3_aa
TRBJ1-1	TRBV2	.	.	11	TGTGCCAGCAGTCGGAACACTGAAGCTTTCTTT	CASSRNTEAFF
TRBJ2-5	TRBV28	.	.	13	TGTGCCAGCAGTTTAGACAGAGGAGAGACCCAGTACTTC	CASSLDRGETQYF
TRBJ1-4	TRBV30	.	.	15	TGTGCCTGGAGTGTACCTAGGACAGACGTTGAAAAACTGTTTTTT	CAWSVPRTDVEKLFF
TRBJ1-5	TRBV5-1	.	TRBD1	15	TGCGCCAGCAGCTTGTTGGCAGGGGGCGATCAGCCCCAGCATTTT	CASSLLAGGDQPQHF
TRBJ1-2	TRBV10-2	once	TRBD1	15	TGCGCCAGCAGTAGCCCGGGACAGGGGAAGGATGGCTACACCTTC	CASSSPGQGKDGYTF
TRBJ1-2	TRBV9	.	.	13	TGTGCCAGCAGCCCTCACACGGGGTATGGCTACACCTTC	CASSPHTGYGYTF
TRBJ1-5	TRBV19	few	TRBD1	14	TGTGCCAGTACCCCACGGACAGGGGGGCAGCCCCAGCATTTT	CASTPRTGGQPQHF
TRBJ1-5	TRBV7-2	.	TRBD1	15	TGTGCCAGCAGCTTACTGGACAGGAGATATCAGCCCCAGCATTTT	CASSLLDRRYQPQHF
TRBJ2-7	TRBV5-3	.	.	19	TGTGCCAGAAGCTTCGTTGGCAGGGGCATTTCGTCTGGGCTCTACGAGCAGTACTTC	CARSFVGRGISSGLYEQYF
TRBJ1-2	TRBV7-2	once	.	11	TGTGCCAGCAGCTTATCGGGGGGCTACACCTTC	CASSLSGGYTF
TRBJ2-3	TRBV5-1	.	.	17	TGCGCCAGCAGCTCCCTCCGGGACTCCGCAGGCACAGATACGCAGTATTTT	CASSSLRDSAGTDTQYF
TRBJ2-3	TRBV7-3	once	.	16	TGTGCCAGCAGCTTAAGAACGAGCGGGAGCACAGATACGCAGTATTTT	CASSLRTSGSTDTQYF
TRBJ2-1	TRBV4-2	.	TRBD2	16	TGTGCCAGCAGCCAGACTTTAGCGGGATCCTACAATGAGCAGTTCTTC	CASSQTLAGSYNEQFF
TRBJ1-2	TRBV7-2	.	.	11	TGTGCCAGCAGCTTGTTTATTGGCTACACCTTC	CASSLFIGYTF
TRBJ2-5	TRBV14	.	TRBD2	15	TGTGCCAGCAGCCCCGAGGGAGGGTACCAAGAGACCCAGTACTTC	CASSPEGGYQETQYF
TRBJ1-4	TRBV13	.	TRBD1	15	TGTGCCAGCAGCTCAGGGACAGGACCGAATGAAAAACTGTTTTTT	CASSSGTGPNEKLFF
TRBJ1-1	TRBV27	.	TRBD1	15	TGTGCCAGCAGTTTGACGACAGGGTCGGGGACTGAAGCTTTCTTT	CASSLTTGSGTEAFF
TRBJ1-4	TRBV6-6	.	.	16	TGTGCCAGCAGTTACGGGGGGTTGAGAACGGATGAAAAACTGTTTTTT	CASSYGGLRTDEKLFF
TRBJ2-4	TRBV19	.	.	15	TGTGCTAGTACCCCCTCGAGCTCAGCCAAAAACATTCAGTACTTC	CASTPSSSAKNIQYF
TRBJ1-1	TRBV6-5	.	.	13	TGTGCCAGCAGTCCAGGGAGGTACACTGAAGCTTTCTTT	CASSPGRYTEAFF
TRBJ2-3	TRBV19	.	.	16	TGTGCCAGTAGTATCCGGACAATTACTAGCACAGATACGCAGTATTTT	CASSIRTITSTDTQYF
TRBJ2-1	TRBV9	.	.	15	TGTGCCAGCAGCGTAGGTCCAGGGGCCACTAATGAGCAGTTCTTC	CASSVGPGATNEQFF
TRBJ2-5	TRBV6-1	.	TRBD2	14	TGTGCCAGCAGAAACGGGGGGGCGGGAGAGACCCAGTACTTC	CASRNGGAGETQYF
TRBJ1-5	TRBV18	.	.	14	TGTGCCAGCTCACCAGGGCACAGGGATCAGCCCCAGCATTTT	CASSPGHRDQPQHF
TRBJ2-3	TRBV7-8	.	.	15	TGTGCCAGCACCCCCGCCGGAGGGGAAGGAGATACGCAGTATTTT	CASTPAGGEGDTQYF
TRBJ1-1	TRBV6-5	.	TRBD1	14	TGTGCCAGCAGCCTTAATCAACAGGGGTATGAAGCTTTCTTT	CASSLNQQGYEAFF
TRBJ1-1	TRBV5-1	few	TRBD1	12	TGCGCCAGCAGCGACAGGGGTACTGAAGCTTTCTTT	CASSDRGTEAFF
TRBJ2-1	TRBV4-3	few	.	15	TGCGCCAGCAGCCAAGGCTATGCGGACTACAATGAGCAGTTCTTC	CASSQGYADYNEQFF
TRBJ2-7	TRBV11-3	once	TRBD2	12	TGTGCCAGCAGCCGGGGGGACTACGAGCAGTACTTC	CASSRGDYEQYF
TRBJ2-6	TRBV15	few	.	15	TGTGCCACCAGCAGGTCCCGGTCTGGGGCCAACGTCCTGACTTTC	CATSRSRSGANVLTF
TRBJ2-5	TRBV25-1	.	TRBD2	16	TGTGCCAGCAGGACCTCTAGCGGGGGACTTCAAGAGACCCAGTACTTC	CASRTSSGGLQETQYF
TRBJ2-2	TRBV6-5	.	.	12	TGTGCCAGCAATTCGGGAGTTGGGGAGCTGTTTTTT	CASNSGVGELFF
TRBJ2-7	TRBV11-2	.	TRBD2	15	TGTGCCAGCAGCCCAGAGACTAGCATCTCCTACGAGCAGTACTTC	CASSPETSISYEQYF
TRBJ1-3	TRBV4-3	few	.	15	TGCGCCAGCAGCCAAGGTCAAGGGACAGGAAACACCATATATTTT	CASSQGQGTGNTIYF
TRBJ2-4	TRBV7-8	.	TRBD2	18	TGTGCCAGCAGCTTAGAACCGGCGGGGGGTCGTAGGGAAAACATTCAGTACTTC	CASSLEPAGGRRENIQYF
TRBJ2-7	TRBV18	.	TRBD1	17	TGTGCCAGCTCCCCCACCAGGGGGACAGGTTATACCTACGAGCAGTACTTC	CASSPTRGTGYTYEQYF
TRBJ2-2	TRBV12-5	.	TRBD1	17	TGTGCTAGTGGTTTGGGCCCACAGGGGAGAGGCACCGGGGAGCTGTTTTTT	CASGLGPQGRGTGELFF
TRBJ1-1	TRBV7-8	.	.	15	TGTGCCAGCAGCTTAGTGGGGGGAGGGAACACTGAAGCTTTCTTT	CASSLVGGGNTEAFF
TRBJ1-5	TRBV11-3	.	.	15	TGTGCCAGCAGCTTAGTCGGTAGAAGCAATCAGCCCCAGCATTTT	CASSLVGRSNQPQHF
TRBJ2-1	TRBV6-5	.	.	15	TGTGCCAGCAGTTACTCGGTAGCGCGAACCAATGAGCAGTTCTTC	CASSYSVARTNEQFF
TRBJ1-1	TRBV6-1	.	TRBD1	18	TGTGCCAGCAGTGATCTACAGGGGAGCGGGCCGGTGAACACTGAAGCTTTCTTT	CASSDLQGSGPVNTEAFF
TRBJ1-5	TRBV19	few	.	13	TGTGCCAGTAGTATAGCGGGGAATCAGCCCCAGCATTTT	CASSIAGNQPQHF
TRBJ2-2	TRBV6-5	.	TRBD1	14	TGTGCCAGCAGGAGGACAGGGGGCACCGGGGAGCTGTTTTTT	CASRRTGGTGELFF
TRBJ2-1	TRBV6-5	.	.	14	TGTGCCAGCAGTTACTCACCCAGGGACAATGAGCAGTTCTTC	CASSYSPRDNEQFF
TRBJ1-2	TRBV9	.	TRBD1	19	TGTGCCAGCAGCGTACGGGGACAGGAGACCCCATTTCCTAACTATGGCTACACCTTC	CASSVRGQETPFPNYGYTF
TRBJ2-7	TRBV10-3	few	.	13	TGTGCCATCACCTTAGACGGGACCTACGAGCAGTACTTC	CAITLDGTYEQYF
TRBJ1-3	TRBV21-1	few	.	15	TGTGCCAGCAGCCGTCCAACAGGGGAAGGAAACACCATATATTTT	CASSRPTGEGNTIYF
TRBJ1-4	TRBV27	.	TRBD1	14	TGTGCCAGCGGACCGACAGGGGCCGGGGAAAAACTGTTTTTT	CASGPTGAGEKLFF
TRBJ2-7	TRBV7-9	.	.	15	TGTGCCAGCAACTCGGCACTCGGGATCTCCTACGAGCAGTACTTC	CASNSALGISYEQYF
TRBJ1-1	TRBV5-1	.	TRBD1	16	TGCGCCAGCAGCTCGGACCTAACAGGGGTGAACACTGAAGCTTTCTTT	CASSSDLTGVNTEAFF
TRBJ1-1	TRBV7-9	.	.	13	TGTGCCGTCCGACAGGACGGGAACACTGAAGCTTTCTTT	CAVRQDGNTEAFF
TRBJ2-5	TRBV2	.	.	15	TGTGCCAGCAGCCGAATTAGGACAGCAACAGAGACCCAGTACTTC	CASSRIRTATETQYF
TRBJ2-1	TRBV6-5	.	TRBD2	15	TGTGCCAGCAGTTCCCTAGCGGGGGGGTACAATGAGCAGTTCTTC	CASSSLAGGYNEQFF
TRBJ2-5	TRBV18	.	TRBD2	16	TGTGCCAGCTCACCACGGGCGGGGGGGCCTGAAGAGACCCAGTACTTC	CASSPRAGGPEETQYF